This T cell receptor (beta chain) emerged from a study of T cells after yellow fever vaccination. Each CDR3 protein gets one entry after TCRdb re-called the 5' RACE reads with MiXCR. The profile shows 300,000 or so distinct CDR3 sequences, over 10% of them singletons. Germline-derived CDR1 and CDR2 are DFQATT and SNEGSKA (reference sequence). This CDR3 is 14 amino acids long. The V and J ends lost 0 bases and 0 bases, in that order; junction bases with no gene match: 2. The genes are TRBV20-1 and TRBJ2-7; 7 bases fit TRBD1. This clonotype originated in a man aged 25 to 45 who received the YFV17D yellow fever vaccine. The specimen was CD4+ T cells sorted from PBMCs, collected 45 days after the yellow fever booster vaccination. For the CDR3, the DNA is TGCAGTGCTAGAGAACACAGGGGCTCCTACGAGCAGTACTTC. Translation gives CSAREHRGSYEQYF.